What follows are 2 T cell receptor beta chains derived from one specimen sequenced in a study of blood T cell repertoires in COVID-19. Profiling relied on immunoSEQ multiplex PCR, and the TCRdb table lists in-frame clones only, not all of them. The sample has around 68,000 clones, around 85% seen once. The sequenced material came from peripheral blood. These receptors all stem from a man in his forties or fifties with COVID-19, enrolled during active disease.

The chain recombines TRBV5-1 with TRBJ1-2; 7 nucleotides align to TRBD1. The V and J ends lost 4 bases and 4 bases, in that order; junction bases with no gene match: 10. This CDR3 is built from 15 residues. From germline, CDR1 is SGHRS and CDR2 YFSETQ. The CDR3 is CASSLLTTGIYGYTF. The CDR3 region has the DNA TGCGCCAGCAGCCTTCTCACGACAGGGATCTATGGCTACACCTTC.

This chain joins TRBV19 and TRBJ2-7; possibly TRBD1 for D (6 bases). The CDR3 contains 14 residues. V lost 4 bases and J lost 0, with 10 bases in between. Germline V gene data show CDR1 as LNHDA and CDR2 as SQIVND (reference sequence). The CDR3 DNA follows: TGTGCCAGTAGTACAACAGGGAGCTCCTACGAGCAGTACTTC. This encodes CASSTTGSSYEQYF.